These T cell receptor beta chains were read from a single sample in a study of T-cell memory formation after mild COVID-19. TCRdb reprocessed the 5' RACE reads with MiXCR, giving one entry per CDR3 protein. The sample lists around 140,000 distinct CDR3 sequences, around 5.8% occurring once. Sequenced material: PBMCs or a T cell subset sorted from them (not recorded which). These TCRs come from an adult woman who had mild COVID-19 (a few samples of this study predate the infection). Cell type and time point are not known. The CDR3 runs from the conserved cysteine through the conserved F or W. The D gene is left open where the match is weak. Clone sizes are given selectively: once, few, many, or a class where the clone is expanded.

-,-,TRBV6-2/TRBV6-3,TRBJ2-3,TGTGCCAGCACCCGGGGAGTAGATACGCAGTATTTT,CASTRGVDTQYF
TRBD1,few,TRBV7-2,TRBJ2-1,TGTGCCAGCAGCTTTTTCCCCGGGACAGCCAATTACAATGAGCAGTTCTTC,CASSFFPGTANYNEQFF
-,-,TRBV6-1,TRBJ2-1,TGTGCCAGCAAGGGGGGCATCGGCAATGAGCAGTTCTTC,CASKGGIGNEQFF
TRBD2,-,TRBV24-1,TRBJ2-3,TGTGCCACTAAGCGCGGGACTAGCGGGGGAAGCACAGATACGCAGTATTTT,CATKRGTSGGSTDTQYF
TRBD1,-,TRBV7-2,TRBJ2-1,TGTGCCAGCAGCTCTGGACAGGGGCTGAATGAGCAGTTCTTC,CASSSGQGLNEQFF
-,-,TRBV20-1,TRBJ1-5,TGCAGTGCCCATCGACACAGGTATCTCAATCAGCCCCAGCATTTT,CSAHRHRYLNQPQHF
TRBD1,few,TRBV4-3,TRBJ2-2,TGCGCCAGCAGCCAAGATGGGGGACAGGGGATTTGGGGTCACTCCGGGGAGCTGTTTTTT,CASSQDGGQGIWGHSGELFF
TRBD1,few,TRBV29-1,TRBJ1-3,TGCAGCGTTGAAGAGAGAAGGGCCAGGGGGCGCTTAGATGATGGAAACACCATATATTTT,CSVEERRARGRLDDGNTIYF
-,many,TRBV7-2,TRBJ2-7,TGTGCCAGCAGCTTAGAAGGGGGGTACGGGCAGTACTTC,CASSLEGGYGQYF
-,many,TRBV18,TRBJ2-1,TGTGCCAGCTCGCCCGGGACGTTGCTACGCAATGAGCAGTTCTTC,CASSPGTLLRNEQFF
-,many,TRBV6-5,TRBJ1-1,TGTGCCAGCACCGTACTCGACCGGAACACTGAAGCTTTCTTT,CASTVLDRNTEAFF
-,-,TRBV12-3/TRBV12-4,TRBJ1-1,TGTGCCAGCAGTTTAGTGTCCCGAGGGTTTCGGGCAATGAACACTGAAGCTTTCTTT,CASSLVSRGFRAMNTEAFF
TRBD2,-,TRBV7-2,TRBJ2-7,TGTGCCAGCAACCCGCAAGCGGGGGCATCCTACGAGCAGTACTTC,CASNPQAGASYEQYF
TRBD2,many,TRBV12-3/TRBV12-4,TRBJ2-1,TGTGCCAGCAGCCTTAGGGGACTAGCGGGAAATGAGCAGTTCTTC,CASSLRGLAGNEQFF
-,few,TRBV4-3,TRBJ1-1,TGCGCCAGCAGCCAAGATGGAGGAGATACGGAAGCTTTCTTT,CASSQDGGDTEAFF
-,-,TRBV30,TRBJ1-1,TGTGCCTGGAGTACAGGACAGTTGAACACTGAAGCTTTCTTT,CAWSTGQLNTEAFF
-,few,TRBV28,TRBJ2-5,TGTGCCAGCAGTTTATTAGAGGGGATAGAAGAGACCCAGTACTTC,CASSLLEGIEETQYF
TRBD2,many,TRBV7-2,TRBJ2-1,TGTGCCAGCAGGCCAACTAGCGGGAACCTGGGTGAGCAGTTCTTC,CASRPTSGNLGEQFF
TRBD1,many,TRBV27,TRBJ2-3,TGTGCCAGCAGGGCGGGACAGGGGTCGGCAGATACGCAGTATTTT,CASRAGQGSADTQYF
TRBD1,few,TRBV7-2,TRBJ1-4,TGTGCCAGCAGCTTAGTACGGGCAGGGGGTCGGGAAAAACTGTTTTTT,CASSLVRAGGREKLFF
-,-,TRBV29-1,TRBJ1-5,TGCAGCGTGGAGGGGGGCCGAGATCAGCCCCAGCATTTT,CSVEGGRDQPQHF
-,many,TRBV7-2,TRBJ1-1,TGTGCCAGCAGCTTAGTACTTGCCACTGAAGCTTTCTTT,CASSLVLATEAFF
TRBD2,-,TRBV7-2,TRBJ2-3,TGTGCCAGCAGACTAGCGGGGGGGCCTCGCACAGATACGCAGTATTTT,CASRLAGGPRTDTQYF
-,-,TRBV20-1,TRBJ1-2,TGCAGTGCTAGGTATTATGGCTACACCTTC,CSARYYGYTF
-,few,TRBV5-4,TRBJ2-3,TGTGCCAGCACTAAGGGCGGCGGCACAGATACGCAGTATTTT,CASTKGGGTDTQYF